Listed below are T cell receptor beta chains from one sample, sequenced in a study of regulatory T cells in long-lasting Graves disease. Each CDR3 protein is one row after TCRdb ran MiXCR on the multiplex PCR reads. This table has more than 400,000 distinct CDR3 sequences, roughly 17% appearing once. These same data were also listed under a study on T cells in Graves' hyperthyroidism and ophthalmopathy.

Sample: peripheral blood mononuclear cells (PBMCs), taken at new diagnosis, from a patient treated with antithyroid drugs. These receptors were taken from a woman aged 30 to 39 with Graves disease. Each CDR3 is given with its conserved first and last residue. The order of the fields is D gene, clone size, V gene, J gene, CDR3 DNA, CDR3 protein. A D gene is named only where the DNA matches it firmly. A clone size is listed for some rows: how often the clone was seen (once, few, many), or a class if it is expanded.

TRBD2,many,TRBV27,TRBJ2-1,TGTGCCAGCAGTTCGGGACTAGCGGTTTGGGAGGAGCAGTTCTTC,CASSSGLAVWEEQFF
NA,NA,TRBV24-1,TRBJ2-1,TGTGCCACCAGTGATTACCCCGGGACAGGTGGAGGGGGGGGCGACAATGAGCAGTTCTTC,CATSDYPGTGGGGGDNEQFF
NA,NA,TRBV29-1,TRBJ2-1,TGCAGCGTTACAAAGGTGGGAAGGTCCTACAATGAGCAGTTCTTC,CSVTKVGRSYNEQFF
NA,many,TRBV3-1,TRBJ1-2,TGTGCCAGCAGGACGAGGGACGGAATCTATGGCTACACCTTC,CASRTRDGIYGYTF
NA,many,TRBV11-2,TRBJ2-1,TGTGCCAGCAGCTATCTCAATGAGCAGTTCTTC,CASSYLNEQFF
TRBD2,few,TRBV7-8,TRBJ2-2,TGTGCCAGCAGCTTAGCTAGTAGCGGGATCCCCGGGGAGCTGTTTTTT,CASSLASSGIPGELFF
NA,many,TRBV6-1,TRBJ1-1,TGTGCCAGCCAAACAGGTCAAGCAGGGTATAGGAACACTGAAGCTTTCTTT,CASQTGQAGYRNTEAFF
NA,many,TRBV18,TRBJ2-1,TGTGCCAGCTCACCGAGGTTGGGAGGAGGGAATGAGCAGTTCTTC,CASSPRLGGGNEQFF
NA,many,TRBV5-5,TRBJ2-7,TGTGCCAGCGAGGGGGGCCATTCCTACGAGCAGTACTTC,CASEGGHSYEQYF
NA,many,TRBV6-1,TRBJ2-5,TGTGCCAGCAGTGAGGGGTACGAAGAGACCCAGTACTTC,CASSEGYEETQYF